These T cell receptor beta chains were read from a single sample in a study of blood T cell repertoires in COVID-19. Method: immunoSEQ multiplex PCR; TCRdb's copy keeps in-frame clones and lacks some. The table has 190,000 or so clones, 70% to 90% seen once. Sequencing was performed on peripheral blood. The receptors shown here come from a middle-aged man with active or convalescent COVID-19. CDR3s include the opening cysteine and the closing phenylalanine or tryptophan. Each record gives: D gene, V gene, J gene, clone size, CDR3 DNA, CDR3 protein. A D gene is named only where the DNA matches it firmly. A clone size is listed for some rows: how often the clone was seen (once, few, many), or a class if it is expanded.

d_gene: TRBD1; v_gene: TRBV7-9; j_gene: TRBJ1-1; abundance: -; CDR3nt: TGTGCCAGCAGCCGTTTGTCCGGGACAGGGATTCCCACTGAAGCTTTCTTT; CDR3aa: CASSRLSGTGIPTEAFF
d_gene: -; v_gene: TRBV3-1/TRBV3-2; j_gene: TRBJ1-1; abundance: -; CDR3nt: TGTGCCAGCAGCACCTTGACAGGAGGTGAAGCTTTCTTT; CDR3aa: CASSTLTGGEAFF
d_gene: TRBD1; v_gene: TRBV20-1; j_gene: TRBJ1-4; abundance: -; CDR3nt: TGCAGTGCTCGTGGGACAGCATTTAATGAAAAACTGTTTTTT; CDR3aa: CSARGTAFNEKLFF
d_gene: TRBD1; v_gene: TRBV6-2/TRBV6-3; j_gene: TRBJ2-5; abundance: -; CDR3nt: TGTGCCAGCAGTTACCTGGGACAGACACAAGAGACCCAGTACTTC; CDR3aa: CASSYLGQTQETQYF
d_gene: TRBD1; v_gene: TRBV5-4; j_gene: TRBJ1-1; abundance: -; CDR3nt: TGTGCCAGCAGCTTGAAGGGGGCAGGCGAAGCTTTCTTT; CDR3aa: CASSLKGAGEAFF
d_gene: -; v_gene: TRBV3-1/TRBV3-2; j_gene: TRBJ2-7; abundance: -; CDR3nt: TGTGCCAGCAGCCAATATCAACGAGACGAGCAGTACTTC; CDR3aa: CASSQYQRDEQYF
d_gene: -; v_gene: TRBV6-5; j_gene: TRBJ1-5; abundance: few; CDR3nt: TGTGCCAGCAGTTACTCGATACCAGGGCGTGGGCAGCCCCAGCATTTT; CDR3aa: CASSYSIPGRGQPQHF
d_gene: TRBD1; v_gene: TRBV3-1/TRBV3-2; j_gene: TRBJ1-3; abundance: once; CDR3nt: TGTGCCAGCAGCCAAGATCTTCCGGGACAGGCGTTCGGGGCTGGAAACACCATATATTTT; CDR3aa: CASSQDLPGQAFGAGNTIYF
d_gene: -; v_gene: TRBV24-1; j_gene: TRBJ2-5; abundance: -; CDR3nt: TGTGCCACCAGTGATATGGTAGCTAGCCAAGAGACCCAGTACTTC; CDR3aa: CATSDMVASQETQYF
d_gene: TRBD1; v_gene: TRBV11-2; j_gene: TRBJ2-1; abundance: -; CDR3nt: TGTGCCAGCAGCTCCGAACTGGGACAGGGTTACAATGAGCAGTTCTTC; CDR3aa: CASSSELGQGYNEQFF
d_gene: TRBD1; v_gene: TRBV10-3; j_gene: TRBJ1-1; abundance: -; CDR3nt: TGTGCCATCGGGGACAGCCTAAACGATAACACTGAAGCTTTCTTT; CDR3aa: CAIGDSLNDNTEAFF
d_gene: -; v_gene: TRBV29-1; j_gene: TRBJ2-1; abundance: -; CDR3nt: TGCAGCGTTGGGACTACCGATTACAATGAGCAGTTCTTC; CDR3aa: CSVGTTDYNEQFF
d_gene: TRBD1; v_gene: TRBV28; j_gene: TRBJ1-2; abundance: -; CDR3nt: TGTGCCAGCAGCACTGGGACAGGGATTATCGATGGCTACACCTTC; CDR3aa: CASSTGTGIIDGYTF
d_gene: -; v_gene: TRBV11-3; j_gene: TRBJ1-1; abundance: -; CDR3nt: TGTGCCAGCAGCCCACCTGGGCAGGATATGAACACTGAAGCTTTCTTT; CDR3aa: CASSPPGQDMNTEAFF
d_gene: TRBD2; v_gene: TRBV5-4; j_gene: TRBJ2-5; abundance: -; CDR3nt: TGTGCCAGCAGCTTTGTATCGGGGGGAAAAGAGACCCAGTACTTC; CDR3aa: CASSFVSGGKETQYF
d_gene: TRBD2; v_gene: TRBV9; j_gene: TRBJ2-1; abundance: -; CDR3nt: TGTGCCAGCAGCGTAGGGTCTAGCGGGGGGGTTGAGCAGTTCTTC; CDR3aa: CASSVGSSGGVEQFF
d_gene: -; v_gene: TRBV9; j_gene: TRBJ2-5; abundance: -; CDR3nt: TGTGCCAGCAGCGTAGCTTCGTCGACAGGCCAAGAGACCCAGTACTTC; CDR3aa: CASSVASSTGQETQYF
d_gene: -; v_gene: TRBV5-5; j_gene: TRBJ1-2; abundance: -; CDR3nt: TGTGCCAGCAGCCCGAGATATGGCGGGGCAAGGGGCTATGGCTACACCTTC; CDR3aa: CASSPRYGGARGYGYTF
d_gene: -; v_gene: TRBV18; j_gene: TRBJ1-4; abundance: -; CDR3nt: TGTGCCAGCTCACCACGGGACATCGGCCTTACGGAAAAACTGTTTTTT; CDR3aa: CASSPRDIGLTEKLFF
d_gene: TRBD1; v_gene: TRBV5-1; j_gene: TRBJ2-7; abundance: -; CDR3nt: TGCGCCAGCAGCCAGACCGGGACAGGGGACTACGAGCAGTACTTC; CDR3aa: CASSQTGTGDYEQYF
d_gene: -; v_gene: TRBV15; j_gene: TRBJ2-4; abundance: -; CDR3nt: TGTGCCACCAGCTCCTTCTTGGGAGAAAACATTCAGTACTTC; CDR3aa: CATSSFLGENIQYF
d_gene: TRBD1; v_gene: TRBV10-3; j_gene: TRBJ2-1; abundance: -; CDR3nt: TGTGCCATCAGGGACAGGGAGGATGAGCAGTTCTTC; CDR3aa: CAIRDREDEQFF